This T cell receptor (beta chain) came from a study of blood T cell repertoires in COVID-19. At the level of the study: The study drew acute and convalescent COVID-19 samples from the United States, Italy and Spain. PBMCs, B-cell-depleted T cells, or T cells were the source of the cDNA or gDNA that made up the material.

One Seattle source followed patients from active infection through their disease course. Source study methods: Scientists estimated how many nucleated cells there were by amplifying reference gene primers. Profiled with immunoSEQ multiplex PCR; TCRdb holds only in-frame clones, not every one. V and J calls and clone size are those listed in that table; D and trimming were worked out from the DNA. Here the sample spans roughly 290,000 clones, about 80% being singletons. The CDR3 contains 17 residues. This TCR came from an older person with COVID-19, enrolled during active disease. V usage is TRBV21-1 and J usage is TRBJ2-1; no check of the table's D call, TRBD1, against the DNA was made. TRBV21-1 is described as a pseudogene. Sample: peripheral blood. The CDR3 loop reads CASSKVGGTGSYNEQFF. The CDR3 region has the DNA TGTGCCAGCAGCAAAGTGGGGGGGACAGGGTCGTACAATGAGCAGTTCTTC.